This T cell receptor beta chain derives from a study of tumor-infiltrating lymphocytes in primary liver carcinoma. Overall study findings and caveats: Only about 7-24% of top clones were detected in all five tumor regions.

Between roughly 17 and 31 mg of unsorted bulk tissue served as the source from which RNA and DNA were co-extracted. Germline values: CDR1 SGHVS, CDR2 FQNEAQ. The CDR3 sequence is 16 residues long. Details on this clonotype: Its target is not known. The junction and the germline gene differ at one end; a read error may be behind it.

A constant-region primer served to make TCR beta cDNA from roughly 500 ng total RNA. The TCR beta library was amplified through three nested multiplex PCR rounds in a modified ARM-PCR procedure. With TRBV1-TRBV30 forward primers and a C-beta reverse primer, the first two PCR rounds were run for about 10 cycles each. MiXCR, run by TCRdb on the multiplex PCR reads, gives a single entry per CDR3 protein. This table has 100,000 or so distinct CDR3 sequences, roughly 80% appearing once. This clonotype was obtained from a man aged 35 to 55 with primary liver carcinoma and hepatitis B virus infection. The specimen sequenced was liver tumor tissue from sampling region 3. Subset in this sample: tumor region T3, left-lateral pole. The chain links TRBV7-8 to TRBJ2-1; D is possibly TRBD2 (6 bases). The CDR3 loop is CASSYLARGSYNDQFF. DNA of the CDR3: TGTGCCAGTAGCTATCTAGCGAGAGGGTCCTACAATGATCAGTTCTTC.